One sample yielded the 25 T cell receptor beta chains listed below, sequenced in a study of cytomegalovirus exposure and HLA in healthy donors. PCR involved 60 Vbeta and 13 Jbeta primers. Using immunoSEQ multiplex PCR, the repertoire was profiled, and TCRdb retains in-frame clones only, with some absent. The data hold 200,000 to 250,000 clones, with 80% to 85% observed a single time. The sequenced sample was PBMCs. These TCRs come from a woman aged 40 to 55 in good health and CMV-seronegative.

This rearrangement joins TRBV9 to TRBJ2-3; perhaps TRBD2 as D (7 bases). Germline CDR1 and CDR2: SGDLS and YYNGEE. The CDR3 is made up of 14 amino acids. V lost 7 bases, J lost 1 base, and 13 bases lay in between. CDR3 nucleotides: TGTGCCAGCGGAGAGGGGGGGCGCACAGATACGCAGTATTTT. Translation: CASGEGGRTDTQYF.

This chain uses TRBV7-9 with TRBJ1-1, with D tentatively TRBD1 (6 bases). Germline CDR1 and CDR2: SEHNR and FQNEAQ (reference sequence). V lost 0 bases and J 1 base, leaving 9 bases between the germline ends. This CDR3 comprises 15 residues. The CDR3 region has the DNA TGTGCCAGCAGCTTAGCCCCGACAGGGAACACTGAAGCTTTCTTT. Encoded protein: CASSLAPTGNTEAFF.

The V call is TRBV11-2, the J call TRBJ1-1; possible D gene TRBD1, 5 bases. Germline CDR1 and CDR2: SGHAT and FQNNGV. The CDR3 has 15 amino acids. Trimming left V 4 bases short and J 10 bases short, with 22 bases between. The CDR3 region has the DNA TGTGCCAGCAGCTCCCCTCATCGGGCGGGACTAGCAGCTTTCTTT. This gives the protein CASSSPHRAGLAAFF.

This clone has a single count. The chain is built from TRBV30 and TRBJ1-1; 7 nucleotides align to TRBD1. CDR3 length: 12 amino acids. Trimming removed 5 bases from V and 5 bases from J; junction bases left unmatched: 5. Per germline, CDR1 GTSNPN and CDR2 SVGIG (reference sequence). The CDR3 nucleotides are TGTGCCTGGGACAGGGTGAGGACTGAAGCTTTCTTT. Translated, it gives CAWDRVRTEAFF.

This chain connects TRBV29-1 to TRBJ1-5; D is undetermined. CDR3 length: 13 residues. The germline V gene has CDR1 SQVTM and CDR2 ANQGSEA. Trimming removed 3 bases from V and 3 bases from J, with 9 bases in between. CDR3 in DNA: TGCAGCGTTGAGGAGGAGGTCAATCAGCCCCAGCATTTT. Protein sequence: CSVEEEVNQPQHF.

This clone was recorded many times. The rearrangement uses TRBV10-2 and TRBJ2-2; weak D call: TRBD1 (6 bases). Germline CDR1 reads WSHSY; CDR2 reads SAAADI. V lost 0 bases and J lost 4, with 9 bases in between. This CDR3 has 15 residues. The CDR3 reads CASSESAGATGELFF. The CDR3, as DNA: TGCGCCAGCAGTGAGTCGGCAGGGGCCACCGGGGAGCTGTTTTTT.

This chain links TRBV6-5 with TRBJ2-1, with TRBD2 matching 14 bases. There are 15 residues in the CDR3. Germline CDR1 reads MNHEY; CDR2 reads SVGAGI. V trimming: 6 bases; J trimming: 8 bases; junction bases outside the gene matches: 6. CDR3: CASRPGTSGSDEQFF. The CDR3 nucleotides are TGTGCCAGCAGGCCCGGGACTAGCGGGAGCGATGAGCAGTTCTTC.

This clone was detected only once. This sequence joins TRBV18 and TRBJ2-4, with 13 nucleotides matching TRBD2. Germline lookup yields CDR1 KGHSH and CDR2 LQKENI. This CDR3 has 19 residues. The V gene end was trimmed by 4 bases and the J gene end by 5 bases; junction bases not matched to a gene: 14. The CDR3 sequence is CASSQRGGTSGRAENIQYF. CDR3 coding DNA: TGTGCCAGCTCACAGAGGGGAGGCACTAGCGGGAGGGCCGAAAACATTCAGTACTTC.

The chain combines TRBV18 with TRBJ2-3; 9 positions agree with TRBD2. Trimming at V came to 0 bases and at J to 2 bases, leaving 6 bases not matched to a gene. Germline values: CDR1 KGHSH, CDR2 LQKENI. The CDR3 consists of 17 residues. In nucleotides, the CDR3 is TGTGCCAGCTCACCACCTTCGTTAGCGGGAGCCACAGATACGCAGTATTTT. Protein product: CASSPPSLAGATDTQYF.

This chain connects TRBV6-1 to TRBJ2-1; 12 bases agree with TRBD2. The germline V gene encodes CDR1 MNHNS and CDR2 SASEGT. CDR3 size: 15 residues. V was pared by 10 bases and J by 3 bases, with 7 bases of the junction left unmatched. CDR3: CATGRLAGDYNEQFF. In nucleotides, the CDR3 is TGTGCCACCGGACGACTAGCGGGGGACTACAATGAGCAGTTCTTC.

This clone has a handful of counts. The genes are TRBV2 and TRBJ1-5; D is possibly TRBD1 (5 bases). Trimming shortened V by 7 bases and J by 5 bases, and 12 bases separated the two germline ends. This CDR3 comprises 13 residues. CDR1 SNHLY and CDR2 FYNNEI come from the germline V gene. The CDR3 sequence is CASNLAGHQPQHF. The CDR3 nucleotides are TGTGCCAGCAACCTGGCGGGGCATCAGCCCCAGCATTTT.

The rearrangement links TRBV27 to TRBJ1-1; a weak D match, TRBD1 (5 bases). Germline V gene lookup returns CDR1 MNHEY and CDR2 SMNVEV (reference sequence). The CDR3 sequence is 15 residues long. V was shortened by 5 bases and J by 1 base, with 14 bases between the two germline ends. The CDR3 DNA reads as TGTGCCAGCAGTCCCAGGAGGGGATCGAACACTGAAGCTTTCTTT. This sequence encodes CASSPRRGSNTEAFF.

The J gene is TRBJ2-5, the V gene TRBV30, with a weak D call TRBD2 (6 bases). The DNA end favors TRBJ2-7, so the J call may be wrong. Germline V gives CDR1 GTSNPN, CDR2 SVGIG (reference sequence). This CDR3 is built from 13 residues. This chain's CDR3 is CAWSVSGVYEQYF. CDR3 sequence (DNA): TGTGCCTGGAGTGTTTCGGGAGTCTACGAGCAGTACTTC.

The chain employs TRBV5-4 and TRBJ1-2; TRBD1 agrees at 9 bases. The CDR3 loop spans 15 amino acids. Unmatched junction bases numbered 5, after V lost 3 bases and J lost 2 bases. The germline V gene has CDR1 SGHNT and CDR2 YYREEE (reference sequence). DNA for the CDR3: TGTGCCAGCAGCTCACCGGGACAGGGCAACTATGGCTACACCTTC. Translated: CASSSPGQGNYGYTF.

A few counts support this clone. The chain links TRBV5-1 to TRBJ1-1; the D gene is possibly TRBD1 (5 bases). CDR1 is SGHRS, CDR2 YFSETQ, per germline. Trimming took 1 base from V and 0 from J, leaving 13 bases between them. The CDR3 loop spans 16 amino acids. The CDR3 spells CASSLNVKGMNTEAFF. The CDR3 coding sequence is TGCGCCAGCAGCTTGAATGTGAAGGGGATGAACACTGAAGCTTTCTTT.

This chain uses TRBV27 with TRBJ1-1, with D perhaps TRBD1 (5 bases). The CDR3 has 16 amino acids. From germline, CDR1 is MNHEY and CDR2 SMNVEV (reference sequence). Trimming pared 6 bases from V and 0 bases from J, leaving 17 bases between. CDR3 sequence (DNA): TGTGCCAGCAGCTATTTAAACAGGCGAATGAACACTGAAGCTTTCTTT. It codes for CASSYLNRRMNTEAFF.

The chain employs TRBV9 and TRBJ2-5; weak D call: TRBD2 (6 bases). Deletions cut 3 bases from V and 5 bases from J, with 11 bases between. Germline V lookup: CDR1 SGDLS, CDR2 YYNGEE. The CDR3 consists of 13 residues. Here the CDR3 reads CASSGGGPETQYF. The CDR3 nucleotides read TGTGCCAGCAGCGGAGGAGGGCCGGAGACCCAGTACTTC.

This clone was counted only a few times. The J gene is TRBJ2-2, the V gene TRBV4-1; D might be TRBD2 (5 bases). Germline values: CDR1 MGHRA, CDR2 YSYEKL. The CDR3 sequence is 15 residues long. Trimming took 7 bases from V and 8 from J, leaving 20 bases between them. The CDR3 DNA is TGCGCCAGCACCCACATACTGGGTTGGGAGGGGGAGCTGTTTTTT. It translates to CASTHILGWEGELFF.

The rearrangement links TRBV7-9 to TRBJ1-2; 7 nucleotides line up with TRBD1. The J segment lost 3 bases and the V segment lost 4 bases, leaving 8 bases of the junction unmatched. CDR3 length: 15 amino acids. CDR1 is SEHNR, CDR2 FQNEAQ, per germline (reference sequence). The chain's CDR3 is CASSSGGGTDYGYTF. The CDR3 DNA sequence: TGTGCCAGCAGCTCTGGGGGCGGGACAGACTATGGCTACACCTTC.

This rearrangement joins TRBV7-7 to TRBJ2-1; no definite D call. Germline assignment: CDR1 SSHAT and CDR2 FNYEAQ (reference sequence). V was clipped by 1 base and J by 7 bases, with 8 bases between them. The CDR3 length is 13 residues. Written as DNA, the CDR3 is TGTGCCAGCAGCTTAGACCGAGTAAATGAGCAGTTCTTC. Translated: CASSLDRVNEQFF. Full variable domain (remainder filled in from reference TRBV7-7 and TRBJ2-1): GAGVSQSPRYKVTKRGQDVTLRCDPISSHATLYWYQQALGQGPEFLTYFNYEAQPDKSGLPSDRFSAERPEGSISTLTIQRTEQRDSAMYRCASSLDRVNEQFFGPGTRLTVL.

The chain combines TRBV28 with TRBJ1-1, with TRBD1 as a possible D gene (5 bases). V lost 5 bases to trimming and J lost 1 base, with 17 bases between them. The germline gives CDR1 MDHEN, CDR2 SYDVKM. The CDR3 covers 16 residues. CDR3 in amino acids: CASSKFREDENTEAFF. The CDR3 DNA sequence: TGTGCCAGCAGTAAATTCAGGGAAGACGAGAACACTGAAGCTTTCTTT. The variable domain in full, with the rest retrieved from reference TRBV28 and TRBJ1-1, is DVKVTQSSRYLVKRTGEKVFLECVQDMDHENMFWYRQDPGLGLRLIYFSYDVKMKEKGDIPEGYSVSREKKERFSLILESASTNQTSMYLCASSKFREDENTEAFFGQGTRLTVV.

The chain is built from TRBV27 and TRBJ2-7; D may be TRBD2 (6 bases). Germline loops: CDR1 MNHEY, CDR2 SMNVEV (reference sequence). The CDR3 runs 13 residues. Trimming pared 6 bases from V and 0 bases from J, leaving 9 bases between. In nucleotides, the CDR3 is TGTGCCAGCAGCCCCGGGAGCTCCTACGAGCAGTACTTC. Protein sequence: CASSPGSSYEQYF.

About this clone itself: One junction end disagrees with the germline gene, perhaps due to a read error. V and J are TRBV5-4 and TRBJ2-3, with a tentative D call TRBD1 (7 bases). The CDR3 runs to 15 residues. The V gene's germline CDR1 is SGHNT and CDR2 YYREEE (reference sequence). The CDR3 protein is CATSGQLTSPLTPEF. The DNA of the CDR3 is TGTGCCACCTCGGGACAGTTGACTAGTCCTCTAACCCCGGAATTT.

The chain uses TRBV5-1 and TRBJ2-7; 7 bases fit TRBD2. Germline V gene lookup returns CDR1 SGHRS and CDR2 YFSETQ. With 0 bases clipped from V and 3 bases from J, the junction kept 0 bases outside the gene matches. The CDR3 extends over 13 amino acids. CDR3 coding DNA: TGCGCCAGCAGCTTGGGGGGGGGCTACGAGCAGTACTTC. Amino acids: CASSLGGGYEQYF.

This clone turned up a few times. This chain joins TRBV18 and TRBJ2-7; D possibly corresponds to TRBD2 (6 bases). Germline V gene data show CDR1 as KGHSH and CDR2 as LQKENI. Trimming took 6 bases from V and 7 from J, leaving 13 bases between them. CDR3 length: 12 amino acids. CDR3 DNA sequence: TGTGCCAGCTCTCCCTTGGAGGGAGAGCAGTACTTC. Amino acids: CASSPLEGEQYF.